This T cell receptor (beta chain) was sequenced during a study of blood T cell repertoires in COVID-19. Looking at the study overall: Acute-phase and convalescent COVID-19 samples originated in the United States, Italy and Spain.

The V and J ends lost 6 bases and 2 bases, in that order; junction bases with no gene match: 6. CDR3 length: 14 residues. CDR1 MNHEY and CDR2 SVGAGI come from the germline V gene. The study recruited people aged roughly 18 to 100 years across about 25 US areas. Libraries were prepared by immunoSEQ multiplex PCR; TCRdb keeps only in-frame clonotypes and omits some of them. The sample yields about 330,000 clones, roughly 90% seen once. This TCR was recovered from a woman in her twenties or thirties who had recovered from COVID-19. Sequenced sample: PBMCs or T cells enriched from blood (not recorded which). This chain connects TRBV6-5 to TRBJ1-2, with TRBD1 matching over 7 bases. The CDR3 nucleotides read TGTGCCAGCAGACAGACAGGGAGGAACTATGGCTACACCTTC. It translates to CASRQTGRNYGYTF.